This T cell receptor beta chain was obtained from a study of cytomegalovirus exposure and HLA in healthy donors. Study results and caveats: Rates of TCR association differed by HLA locus in a later analysis, with DRB1 highest and HLA-C lowest. A few CMV-associated chains proved CMV antigen-specific in vitro.

Trimming cost V 6 bases and J 3 bases; bases outside gene matches: 9. CDR1 and CDR2 from the germline V gene are SNHLY and FYNNEI. The CDR3 totals 15 residues. It was with 60 Vbeta and 13 Jbeta primers that the PCR ran. The assay was immunoSEQ multiplex PCR, and TCRdb's table has in-frame clones only and misses some. Of about 130,000 clones listed, 83% were seen once; the top ten hold 3.6%. Regarding this clone: Its antigen is not identified.

Material for sequencing was PBMCs. The chain uses TRBV2 and TRBJ1-1, with TRBD1 identical over 8 bases. The sequence derives from a woman aged 40 to 55 in good health and CMV-seropositive. CDR3 sequence (DNA): TGTGCCAGCAGAGGGTCAGGGGGCGCATACACTGAAGCTTTCTTT. It codes for CASRGSGGAYTEAFF.